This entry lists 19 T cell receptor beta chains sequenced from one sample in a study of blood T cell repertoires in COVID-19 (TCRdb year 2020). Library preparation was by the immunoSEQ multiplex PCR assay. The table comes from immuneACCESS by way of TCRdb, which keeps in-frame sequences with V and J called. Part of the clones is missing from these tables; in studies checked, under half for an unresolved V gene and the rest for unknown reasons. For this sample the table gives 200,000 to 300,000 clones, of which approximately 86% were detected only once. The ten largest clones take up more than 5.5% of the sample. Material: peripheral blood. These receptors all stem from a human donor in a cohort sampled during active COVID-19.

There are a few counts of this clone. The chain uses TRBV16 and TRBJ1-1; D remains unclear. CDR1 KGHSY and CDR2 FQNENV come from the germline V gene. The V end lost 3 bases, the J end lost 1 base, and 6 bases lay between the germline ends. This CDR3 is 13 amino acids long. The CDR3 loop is CASSQHRNTEAFF. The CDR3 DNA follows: TGTGCCAGCAGCCAGCACAGGAACACTGAAGCTTTCTTT.

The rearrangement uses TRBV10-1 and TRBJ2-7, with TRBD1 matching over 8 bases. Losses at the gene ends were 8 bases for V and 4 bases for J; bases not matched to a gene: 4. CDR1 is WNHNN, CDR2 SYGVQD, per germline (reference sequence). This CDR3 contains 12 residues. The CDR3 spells CASGQGFYEQYF. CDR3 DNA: TGCGCCAGCGGACAGGGATTTTACGAGCAGTACTTC.

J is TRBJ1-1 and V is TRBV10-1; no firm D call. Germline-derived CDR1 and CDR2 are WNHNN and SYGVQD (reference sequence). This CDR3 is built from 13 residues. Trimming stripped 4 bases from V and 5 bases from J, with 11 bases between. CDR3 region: CASSGFSGTEAFF. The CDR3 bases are TGCGCCAGCAGTGGATTTTCGGGGACTGAAGCTTTCTTT.

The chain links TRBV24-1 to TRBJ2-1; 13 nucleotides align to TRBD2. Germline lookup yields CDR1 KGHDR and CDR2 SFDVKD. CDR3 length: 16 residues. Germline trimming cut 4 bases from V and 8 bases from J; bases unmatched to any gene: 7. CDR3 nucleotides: TGTGCCACCAGTGAGCCACTAGCGGGAGGGCTCGATGAGCAGTTCTTC. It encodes CATSEPLAGGLDEQFF.

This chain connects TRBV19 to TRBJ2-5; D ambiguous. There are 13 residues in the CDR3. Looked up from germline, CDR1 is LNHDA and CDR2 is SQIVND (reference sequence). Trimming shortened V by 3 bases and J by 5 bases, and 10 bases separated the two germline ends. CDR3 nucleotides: TGTGCCAGTAGTATTCAGGCTTGGGAGACCCAGTACTTC. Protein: CASSIQAWETQYF. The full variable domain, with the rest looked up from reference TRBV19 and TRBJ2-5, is DGGITQSPKYLFRKEGQNVTLSCEQNLNHDAMYWYRQDPGQGLRLIYYSQIVNDFQKGDIAEGYSVSREKKESFPLTVTSAQKNPTAFYLCASSIQAWETQYFGPGTRLLVL.

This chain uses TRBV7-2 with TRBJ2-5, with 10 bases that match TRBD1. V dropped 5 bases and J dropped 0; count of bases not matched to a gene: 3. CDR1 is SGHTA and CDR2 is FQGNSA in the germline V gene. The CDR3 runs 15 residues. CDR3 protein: CASSMGQGYQETQYF. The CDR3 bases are TGTGCCAGCAGCATGGGACAGGGGTACCAAGAGACCCAGTACTTC.

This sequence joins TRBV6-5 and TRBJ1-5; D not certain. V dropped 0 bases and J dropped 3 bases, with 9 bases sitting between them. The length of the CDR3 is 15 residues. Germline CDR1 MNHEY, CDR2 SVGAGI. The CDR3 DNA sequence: TGTGCCAGCAGTTACTCGCAGTCTTCCAATCAGCCCCAGCATTTT. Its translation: CASSYSQSSNQPQHF.

The CDR3 is CASSTPGQGDGQETQYF. The CDR3 DNA reads as TGCGCCAGCAGCACCCCAGGACAGGGAGATGGGCAAGAGACCCAGTACTTC. The genes are TRBV10-1 and TRBJ2-5; 8 positions agree with TRBD1. Losses at the gene ends were 6 bases for V and 2 bases for J; bases not matched to a gene: 14. In germline, CDR1 is WNHNN, CDR2 SYGVQD (reference sequence). The CDR3 is made up of 17 amino acids.

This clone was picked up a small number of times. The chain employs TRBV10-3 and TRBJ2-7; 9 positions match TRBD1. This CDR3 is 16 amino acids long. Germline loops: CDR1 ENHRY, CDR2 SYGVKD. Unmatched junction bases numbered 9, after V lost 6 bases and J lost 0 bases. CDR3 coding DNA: TGTGCCATCAGCGTACCGGGACAGGGAAGCTCCTACGAGCAGTACTTC. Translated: CAISVPGQGSSYEQYF.

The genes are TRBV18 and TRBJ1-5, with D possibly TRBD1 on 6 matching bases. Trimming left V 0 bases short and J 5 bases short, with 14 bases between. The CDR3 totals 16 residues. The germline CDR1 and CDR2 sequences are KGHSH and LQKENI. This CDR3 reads CASSPPNAGEDQPQHF. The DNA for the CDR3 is TGTGCCAGCTCACCACCAAATGCAGGGGAAGATCAGCCCCAGCATTTT.

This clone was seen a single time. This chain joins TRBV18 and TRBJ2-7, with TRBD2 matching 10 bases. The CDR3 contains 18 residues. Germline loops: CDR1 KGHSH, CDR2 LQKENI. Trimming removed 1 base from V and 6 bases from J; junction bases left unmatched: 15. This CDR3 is CASSPRGGPSGSSSEQYF. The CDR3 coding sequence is TGTGCCAGCTCACCACGAGGCGGCCCTAGCGGGAGTTCGTCCGAGCAGTACTTC.

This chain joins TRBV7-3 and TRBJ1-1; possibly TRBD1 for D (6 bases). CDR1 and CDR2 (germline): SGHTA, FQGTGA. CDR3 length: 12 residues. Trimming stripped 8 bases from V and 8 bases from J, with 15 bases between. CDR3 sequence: CASSAGTSEAFF. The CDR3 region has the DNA TGTGCCAGCTCCGCAGGGACATCAGAAGCTTTCTTT. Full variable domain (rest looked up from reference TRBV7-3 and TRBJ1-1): GAGVSQTPSNKVTEKGKYVELRCDPISGHTALYWYRQSLGQGPEFLIYFQGTGAADDSGLPNDRFFAVRPEGSVSTLKIQRTERGDSAVYLCASSAGTSEAFFGQGTRLTVV.

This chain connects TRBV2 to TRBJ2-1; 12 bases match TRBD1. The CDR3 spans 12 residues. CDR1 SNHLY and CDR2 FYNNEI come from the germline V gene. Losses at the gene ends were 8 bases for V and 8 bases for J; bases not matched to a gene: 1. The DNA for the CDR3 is TGTGCCAGCGGGACAGGGGGCTATGAGCAGTTCTTC. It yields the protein CASGTGGYEQFF.

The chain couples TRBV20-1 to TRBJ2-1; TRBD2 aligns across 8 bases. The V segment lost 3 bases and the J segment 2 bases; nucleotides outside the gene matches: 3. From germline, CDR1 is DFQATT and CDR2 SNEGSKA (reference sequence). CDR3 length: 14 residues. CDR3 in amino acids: CSASVGRAYNEQFF. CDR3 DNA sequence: TGCAGTGCTAGTGTCGGGAGGGCCTACAATGAGCAGTTCTTC.

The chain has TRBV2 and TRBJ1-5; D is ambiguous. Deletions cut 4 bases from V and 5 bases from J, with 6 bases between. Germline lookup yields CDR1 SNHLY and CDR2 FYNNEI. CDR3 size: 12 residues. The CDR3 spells CASSVIDQPQHF. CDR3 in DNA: TGTGCCAGCAGTGTGATAGATCAGCCCCAGCATTTT.

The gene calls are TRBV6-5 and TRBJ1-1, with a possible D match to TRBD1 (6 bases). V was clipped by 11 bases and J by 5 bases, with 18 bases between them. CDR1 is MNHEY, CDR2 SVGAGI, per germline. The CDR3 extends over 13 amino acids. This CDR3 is CAGATGKWTEAFF. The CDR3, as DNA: TGTGCCGGCGCAACAGGGAAATGGACTGAAGCTTTCTTT.

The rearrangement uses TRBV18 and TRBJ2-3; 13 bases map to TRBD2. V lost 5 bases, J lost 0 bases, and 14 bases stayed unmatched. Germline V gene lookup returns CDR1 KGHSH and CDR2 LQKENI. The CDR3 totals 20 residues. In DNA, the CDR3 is TGTGCCAGCTCATCCCCCGGACTAGCGGGAGCGGTACATAGCACAGATACGCAGTATTTT. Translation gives CASSSPGLAGAVHSTDTQYF.

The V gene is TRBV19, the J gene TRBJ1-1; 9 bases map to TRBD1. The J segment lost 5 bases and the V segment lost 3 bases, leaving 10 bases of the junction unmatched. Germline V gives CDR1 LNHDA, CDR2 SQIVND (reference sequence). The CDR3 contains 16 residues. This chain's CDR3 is CASSIGGQGGGTEAFF. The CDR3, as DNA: TGTGCCAGTAGTATTGGGGGACAGGGAGGAGGTACTGAAGCTTTCTTT.

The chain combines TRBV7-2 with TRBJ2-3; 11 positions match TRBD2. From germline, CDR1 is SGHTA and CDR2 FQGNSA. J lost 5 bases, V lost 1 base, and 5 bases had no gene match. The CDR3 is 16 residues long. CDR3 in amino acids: CASSLVAGGQGDTQYF. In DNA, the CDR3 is TGTGCCAGCAGCTTAGTAGCGGGGGGGCAGGGAGATACGCAGTATTTT. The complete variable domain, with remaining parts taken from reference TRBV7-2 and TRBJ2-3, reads GAGVSQSPSNKVTEKGKDVELRCDPISGHTALYWYRQSLGQGLEFLIYFQGNSAPDKSGLPSDRFSAERTGGSVSTLTIQRTQQEDSAVYLCASSLVAGGQGDTQYFGPGTRLTVL.